Each of the 30 T cell receptor beta chains below was sequenced from the same sample in a study of cytomegalovirus exposure and HLA in healthy donors. Primers included in the PCR were 60 Vbeta and 13 Jbeta primers. Profiling relied on immunoSEQ multiplex PCR, and the TCRdb table lists in-frame clones only, not all of them. The sample carries over 150,000 clones, 70% to 85% recorded once. The sequenced sample was PBMCs. These receptors were taken from a man aged 40-49 years in good health and CMV-seronegative.

CDR3 region: CAWSPTSGSHYEQYF. DNA of the CDR3: TGTGCCTGGAGTCCGACTAGCGGGAGCCACTACGAGCAGTACTTC. This chain joins TRBV30 and TRBJ2-7, with 12 bases identical to TRBD2. Germline V lookup: CDR1 GTSNPN, CDR2 SVGIG (reference sequence). The J segment lost 3 bases and the V segment lost 2 bases, leaving 5 bases of the junction unmatched. The CDR3 is 15 amino acids. Full variable domain (remainder filled in from reference TRBV30 and TRBJ2-7): SQTIHQWPATLVQPVGSPLSLECTVEGTSNPNLYWYRQAAGRGLQLLFYSVGIGQISSEVPQNLSASRPQDRQFILSSKKLLLSDSGFYLCAWSPTSGSHYEQYFGPGTRLTVT.

In regard to this clone: In the same sample, other DNA sequences code for this CDR3. The CDR3 is CASSPLASDTDTQYF. The CDR3 DNA reads as TGTGCCAGCTCACCACTGGCGAGCGACACAGATACGCAGTATTTT. The chain uses TRBV18 and TRBJ2-3; D is undetermined. The CDR3 runs 15 residues. V was trimmed by 1 base and J by 2 bases, leaving 10 bases between them. Germline loops: CDR1 KGHSH, CDR2 LQKENI. Based on the CDR3 plus reference TRBV18 and TRBJ2-3, the full variable domain is NAGVMQNPRHLVRRRGQEARLRCSPMKGHSHVYWYRQLPEEGLKFMVYLQKENIIDESGMPKERFSAEFPKEGPSILRIQQVVRGDSAAYFCASSPLASDTDTQYFGPGTRLTVL.

V usage is TRBV5-1 and J usage is TRBJ2-2, with D perhaps matching TRBD1 (6 bases). This CDR3 comprises 14 residues. Trimming pared 2 bases from V and 6 bases from J, leaving 11 bases between. Germline CDR1 reads SGHRS; CDR2 reads YFSETQ. The CDR3: CASSFGKGAGELFF. In DNA form, the CDR3 reads TGCGCCAGCAGCTTTGGGAAGGGGGCCGGGGAGCTGTTTTTT.

The genes are TRBV7-9 and TRBJ2-2; maybe TRBD2 (5 bases). The ends were cut back, 5 bases at V and 4 bases at J, with 20 bases in the middle. This CDR3 comprises 17 residues. The germline CDR1 and CDR2 sequences are SEHNR and FQNEAQ (reference sequence). The CDR3 here is CASSVLGALRGTGELFF. In DNA, the CDR3 is TGTGCCAGCAGCGTACTCGGTGCACTCCGGGGCACCGGGGAGCTGTTTTTT.

The chain joins TRBV25-1 to TRBJ2-1; D is perhaps TRBD2 (6 bases). The CDR3 contains 18 residues. Trimming pared 1 base from V and 0 bases from J, leaving 16 bases between. Per germline, CDR1 MGHDK and CDR2 SYGVNS. The CDR3 nucleotides are TGTGCCAGCAGTGAATCTGTGGTCGGGGGTCACTCCTACAATGAGCAGTTCTTC. As protein: CASSESVVGGHSYNEQFF.

CDR3 in amino acids: CASGERGQGGQPQHF. The CDR3 DNA reads TGTGCCAGCGGGGAACGCGGACAGGGTGGGCAGCCCCAGCATTTT. The rearrangement uses TRBV2 and TRBJ1-5; 8 bases line up with TRBD1. The CDR3 is made up of 15 amino acids. With 8 bases clipped from V and 7 bases from J, the junction kept 13 bases outside the gene matches. In germline, CDR1 is SNHLY, CDR2 FYNNEI.

About this clone itself: The junction differs from germline at one of its ends, possibly a read error. The CDR3 region is CASSYGASSYNEQFF. The DNA for the CDR3 is TGTGCTAGCAGTTACGGAGCAAGCTCCTACAATGAGCAGTTCTTC. V and J are TRBV6-5 and TRBJ2-1; D is undetermined. The CDR3 is 15 amino acids. Germline V CDR1 and CDR2: MNHEY, SVGAGI.

The chain combines TRBV5-1 with TRBJ2-7; 13 nucleotides match TRBD2. This CDR3 comprises 15 residues. Germline CDR1 reads SGHRS; CDR2 reads YFSETQ. The J segment lost 3 bases and the V segment lost 3 bases, leaving 3 bases of the junction unmatched. The CDR3 reads CASSSGTSGIYEQYF. In DNA form, the CDR3 reads TGCGCCAGCAGCTCCGGGACTAGCGGGATCTACGAGCAGTACTTC.

The sample holds one count of this clone. V usage is TRBV4-3 and J usage is TRBJ2-2; D unclear. The V end was cut by 3 bases, the J end by 3 bases, with 8 bases between. Germline-derived CDR1 and CDR2 are LGHNA and YSLEER. The CDR3 loop spans 14 amino acids. In nucleotides, the CDR3 is TGCGCCAGCAGCCAGGCCCACGACACCGGGGAGCTGTTTTTT. It encodes CASSQAHDTGELFF.

This clone has only one observation. The V and J genes are TRBV29-1 and TRBJ2-1, with 7 positions matching TRBD1. Germline lookup yields CDR1 SQVTM and CDR2 ANQGSEA. This CDR3 has 14 amino acids. J was trimmed by 0 bases and V by 7 bases; bases with no gene match: 6. CDR3 DNA: TGCAGCGGCTCGACAGGGAGCTCCTACAATGAGCAGTTCTTC. It yields the protein CSGSTGSSYNEQFF.

The chain has TRBV19 and TRBJ1-2, with TRBD1 identical over 7 bases. Per the germline V gene, CDR1 is LNHDA and CDR2 is SQIVND (reference sequence). The CDR3 totals 14 residues. V dropped 5 bases and J dropped 12; count of bases not matched to a gene: 15. The DNA for the CDR3 is TGTGCCAGTAGTCCCGACAGGGCCTGGACTCGTAACACCTTC. This gives the protein CASSPDRAWTRNTF.

The chain recombines TRBV15 with TRBJ1-4; 8 nucleotides line up with TRBD1. This CDR3 has 15 residues. Trimming took 0 bases from V and 7 from J; bases not matched to a gene: 4. Germline V gene lookup returns CDR1 LNHNV and CDR2 YYDKDF (reference sequence). CDR3 in amino acids: CATSRDQGAGEKLFF. The CDR3 DNA follows: TGTGCCACCAGCAGAGATCAGGGGGCTGGTGAAAAACTGTTTTTT.

The chain has TRBV19 and TRBJ2-3, with a possible D match to TRBD1 (6 bases). Per the germline V gene, CDR1 is LNHDA and CDR2 is SQIVND (reference sequence). The CDR3 loop spans 15 amino acids. Trimming left V 2 bases short and J 3 bases short, with 12 bases between. This chain's CDR3 is CASSIRQVGTDTQYF. CDR3 bases: TGTGCCAGTAGTATACGACAGGTCGGTACAGATACGCAGTATTTT.

The chain recombines TRBV5-1 with TRBJ2-3; TRBD1 matches 8 bases. The germline CDR1 and CDR2 sequences are SGHRS and YFSETQ. The CDR3 length is 17 residues. The V and J ends lost 0 bases and 2 bases, in that order; junction bases with no gene match: 8. CDR3 coding DNA: TGCGCCAGCAGCTTGGCTTTTAGGACAGGGTACACAGATACGCAGTATTTT. It encodes CASSLAFRTGYTDTQYF.

The rearrangement links TRBV19 to TRBJ1-1; possible D gene TRBD1, 5 bases. The germline V and J ends were trimmed by 7 bases and 10 bases, with 19 bases remaining between them. CDR3 length: 13 amino acids. Germline lookup yields CDR1 LNHDA and CDR2 SQIVND (reference sequence). The CDR3 DNA sequence: TGTGCCAGTACCCACACTGGAGGGGTCGGAGCTTTCTTT. Protein sequence: CASTHTGGVGAFF.

The chain carries TRBV6-4 and TRBJ1-5, with 7 bases aligning to TRBD1. The J segment lost 3 bases and the V segment lost 6 bases, leaving 11 bases of the junction unmatched. The germline V gene has CDR1 MRHNA and CDR2 SNTAGT. The CDR3 is made up of 16 amino acids. CDR3 amino acids: CASRNRGQVYNQPQHF. CDR3 DNA: TGTGCCAGCAGGAACCGAGGACAGGTTTACAATCAGCCCCAGCATTTT.

J is TRBJ2-2 and V is TRBV7-2; possibly TRBD1 for D (5 bases). From germline, CDR1 is SGHTA and CDR2 FQGNSA. This CDR3 has 15 amino acids. V was pared by 1 base and J by 8 bases, with 14 bases between. The CDR3 DNA follows: TGTGCCAGCAGCTTAGAAGGGGCCAAAAGGGGGGAGCTGTTTTTT. It translates to CASSLEGAKRGELFF.

CDR3 in amino acids: CASKPRRQGFAGELFF. The CDR3 DNA follows: TGTGCCAGCAAACCCCGGCGGCAGGGATTCGCCGGGGAGCTGTTTTTT. J is TRBJ2-2 and V is TRBV7-9; a weak D match, TRBD1 (5 bases). V lost 7 bases, J lost 6 bases, and 21 bases lay in between. Germline CDR1 reads SEHNR; CDR2 reads FQNEAQ (reference sequence). This CDR3 region has 16 residues. Together with reference TRBV7-9 and TRBJ2-2, the CDR3 gives the full variable domain: DTGVSQNPRHKITKRGQNVTFRCDPISEHNRLYWYRQTLGQGPEFLTYFQNEAQLEKSRLLSDRFSAERPKGSFSTLEIQRTEQGDSAMYLCASKPRRQGFAGELFFGEGSRLTVL.

In the case of this clone: A read error may produce the germline difference seen at one junction end. This CDR3 is also generated by other DNA sequences in the sample. DNA of the CDR3: TGCGCCAGTAGTAATAGGGGCTCCTACAATGAGCAGTTCTTC. Translated: CASSNRGSYNEQFF. The rearrangement uses TRBV19 and TRBJ2-1; D might be TRBD1 (5 bases). Germline-derived CDR1 and CDR2 are LNHDA and SQIVND (reference sequence). This CDR3 is built from 14 residues.

This clone has only a few counts. The chain employs TRBV7-2 and TRBJ1-5, with 8 bases lining up with TRBD1. Germline CDR1 and CDR2: SGHTA and FQGNSA. The CDR3 spans 15 residues. With V trimmed by 4 bases and J by 6 bases, 8 bases remained unmatched. CDR3 sequence (DNA): TGTGCCAGCAGCTCCAGGACAGGGAGGGGTCAGCCCCAGCATTTT. Translation gives CASSSRTGRGQPQHF.

V is TRBV7-2 and J is TRBJ2-7; D is perhaps TRBD2 (6 bases). Trimming stripped 5 bases from V and 1 base from J, with 12 bases between. The CDR3 has 14 amino acids. Germline CDR1 reads SGHTA; CDR2 reads FQGNSA. The DNA for the CDR3 is TGTGCCAGCAGCCCAGGGACTTTATCCTACGAGCAGTACTTC. This sequence encodes CASSPGTLSYEQYF.

The V call is TRBV27, the J call TRBJ2-7, with 10 positions matching TRBD2. The J segment lost 6 bases and the V segment lost 1 base, leaving 6 bases of the junction unmatched. Germline CDR1 reads MNHEY; CDR2 reads SMNVEV (reference sequence). The CDR3 has 15 amino acids. The CDR3 region has the DNA TGTGCCAGCAGTTTATTATCTAGCGGGAGTTCCGAGCAGTACTTC. This encodes CASSLLSSGSSEQYF.

The V and J genes are TRBV6-5 and TRBJ2-7, with a weak D call TRBD1 (5 bases). CDR1 and CDR2 (germline): MNHEY, SVGAGI. CDR3 length: 15 amino acids. Trimming removed 5 bases from V and 2 bases from J, with 16 bases in between. CDR3 loop: CASSNSLGAPYEQYF. CDR3 bases: TGTGCCAGCAGTAATTCCCTTGGGGCACCCTACGAGCAGTACTTC.

The chain employs TRBV29-1 and TRBJ1-1; 9 bases agree with TRBD1. This CDR3 region has 14 residues. J gave up 0 bases and V 6 bases, and 5 bases lay outside the gene matches. From germline, CDR1 is SQVTM and CDR2 ANQGSEA. The CDR3 nucleotides are TGCAGCGTCGTTACAGGGGGCATGAACACTGAAGCTTTCTTT. It translates to CSVVTGGMNTEAFF. Full variable domain (rest looked up from reference TRBV29-1 and TRBJ1-1): SAVISQKPSRDICQRGTSLTIQCQVDSQVTMMFWYRQQPGQSLTLIATANQGSEATYESGFVIDKFPISRPNLTFSTLTVSNMSPEDSSIYLCSVVTGGMNTEAFFGQGTRLTVV.

The V and J genes are TRBV4-2 and TRBJ1-4; possibly TRBD1 for D (6 bases). Germline V lookup: CDR1 LGHNA, CDR2 YNFKEQ. Trimming cost V 5 bases and J 1 base, with 11 bases left between them. The CDR3 covers 15 residues. CDR3 DNA: TGTGCCAGCAGCTCGCAGACAGGAACTAATGAAAAACTGTTTTTT. This encodes CASSSQTGTNEKLFF.

This rearrangement joins TRBV28 to TRBJ1-3, with D unresolved. This CDR3 spans 13 amino acids. V lost 4 bases, J lost 8 bases, and 12 bases lay in between. CDR1 is MDHEN and CDR2 is SYDVKM in the germline V gene. The CDR3 DNA is TGTGCCAGCAGTTCCTCAACGAGAGACACCATATATTTT. Its translation is CASSSSTRDTIYF.

This chain joins TRBV5-8 and TRBJ2-7, with 12 bases identical to TRBD2. The CDR3 loop spans 15 amino acids. The V and J ends lost 3 bases and 6 bases, in that order; junction bases with no gene match: 7. Germline CDR1 SGHTS, CDR2 YDEGEE. CDR3 sequence reads: CASSSRLAGAAEQYF. DNA of the CDR3: TGTGCCAGCAGCTCCCGACTAGCGGGAGCGGCCGAGCAGTACTTC.

The J gene is TRBJ2-7, the V gene TRBV28; TRBD1 agrees at 8 bases. J was trimmed by 1 base and V by 8 bases; bases with no gene match: 13. The CDR3 is 16 residues long. Germline CDR1 reads MDHEN; CDR2 reads SYDVKM. CDR3 region: CASRPRTGFFSYEQYF. The CDR3 region has the DNA TGTGCCAGCCGACCGCGGACAGGGTTTTTTTCCTACGAGCAGTACTTC.

The chain links TRBV29-1 to TRBJ2-3; TRBD2 matches at 7 bases. The CDR3 has 14 amino acids. CDR1 SQVTM and CDR2 ANQGSEA come from the germline V gene. After removal of 4 bases from V and 1 base from J, the junction contained 5 bases not matched to a gene. CDR3 region: CSVVWGGGTDTQYF. DNA of the CDR3: TGCAGCGTTGTTTGGGGGGGAGGCACAGATACGCAGTATTTT.

The genes are TRBV5-4 and TRBJ1-2, with 10 bases lining up with TRBD1. The CDR3 is 15 amino acids. Germline CDR1 reads SGHNT; CDR2 reads YYREEE (reference sequence). V trimming: 4 bases; J trimming: 2 bases; junction bases outside the gene matches: 5. The CDR3 nucleotides read TGTGCCAGCAGCCCGGGGGACAGGGGAAACTATGGCTACACCTTC. Translated: CASSPGDRGNYGYTF.